The source of this T cell receptor beta chain is a study of CD8 T cells in ankylosing spondylitis. Study findings and constraints: The study looked at matched synovial fluid samples from ankylosing spondylitis patients. Disease-linked clones were reported to be significantly enriched there. Past studies reported some motif variants in reactive arthritis synovial fluid and blood.

The CDR3 totals 14 residues. Germline CDR1 is SSHAT and CDR2 is FNYEAQ (reference sequence). Quantitative 5'-RACE with molecular barcodes was used to make the TCR beta libraries. Each CDR3 protein gets one entry after TCRdb re-called the 5' RACE reads with MiXCR. The repertoire holds roughly 120,000 distinct CDR3 sequences, with about 6.5% as singletons. This clonotype was recorded many times. Its specificity is unknown. One end of the junction varies from germline; a read error may be responsible. This clonotype was obtained from a male donor with ankylosing spondylitis or in good health (not recorded which). The chain employs TRBV7-7 and TRBJ2-3; D may be TRBD2 (6 bases). Sequenced sample: blood, either unsorted or a sorted T cell fraction (not recorded which). DNA of the CDR3: TGTGCTAGCAGCCCTAAAGGAGCGGGAGATACGCAGTATTTT. It is translated as CASSPKGAGDTQYF.